These T cell receptor beta chains were read from a single sample in a study of blood T cell repertoires in COVID-19. Generated by immunoSEQ multiplex PCR, the TCRdb table keeps only in-frame clones and is missing some. This sample carries about 260,000 clones, about 80% of them seen once, and the ten largest clones take about 2%. The sample was peripheral blood. These receptors were taken from a woman of 80 years or more with acute or convalescent COVID-19. CDR3s include the opening cysteine and the closing phenylalanine or tryptophan. Fields, in order: J gene, clone size, D gene, V gene, CDR3 protein, CDR3 DNA. A D gene is named only where the DNA matches it firmly. Expanded clones get a size class; other rows say once, few or many, or leave the size out.

J: TRBJ1-1
size: once
D: TRBD1
V: TRBV19
CDR3: CASSRSGGQGTTEAFF
DNA: TGTGCCAGTAGTAGATCTGGGGGACAGGGGACCACTGAAGCTTTCTTT

J: TRBJ1-5
size: -
D: TRBD1
V: TRBV5-1
CDR3: CASSLAPTGDNQPQHF
DNA: TGCGCCAGCAGCTTGGCCCCGACAGGGGATAATCAGCCCCAGCATTTT

J: TRBJ1-3
size: -
D: TRBD1
V: TRBV5-5
CDR3: CASSLTGSGNTIYF
DNA: TGTGCCAGCAGCCTGACAGGGTCTGGAAACACCATATATTTT

J: TRBJ2-5
size: -
D: TRBD2
V: TRBV9
CDR3: CASSLSSAGGQETQYF
DNA: TGTGCCAGCAGCCTCTCTTCAGCGGGGGGCCAAGAGACCCAGTACTTC

J: TRBJ1-3
size: once
D: -
V: TRBV5-1
CDR3: CASSSATGASGNTIYF
DNA: TGCGCCAGCAGCTCGGCCACGGGTGCCTCTGGAAACACCATATATTTT

J: TRBJ1-2
size: -
D: -
V: TRBV7-2
CDR3: CASSLDTGLYGYTF
DNA: TGTGCCAGCAGCTTAGATACAGGTCTCTATGGCTACACCTTC

J: TRBJ2-2
size: -
D: TRBD2
V: TRBV3-1/TRBV3-2
CDR3: CASSQERRKRGGGELFF
DNA: TGTGCCAGCAGCCAAGAACGGCGGAAGCGGGGGGGCGGGGAGCTGTTTTTT

J: TRBJ2-1
size: -
D: -
V: TRBV7-3
CDR3: CASSPDSFFNEQFF
DNA: TGTGCCAGCAGCCCGGACAGTTTCTTCAATGAGCAGTTCTTC

J: TRBJ1-2
size: -
D: TRBD1
V: TRBV28
CDR3: CASRGGTGNYGYTF
DNA: TGTGCCAGCAGGGGGGGGACAGGGAACTATGGCTACACCTTC

J: TRBJ1-5
size: -
D: TRBD1
V: TRBV2
CDR3: CASSEARTGNGLPQHF
DNA: TGTGCCAGCAGTGAAGCTAGGACAGGGAACGGTCTGCCCCAGCATTTT

J: TRBJ2-5
size: -
D: TRBD2
V: TRBV7-2
CDR3: CASSLRLAERETQYF
DNA: TGTGCCAGCAGCTTAAGGCTAGCGGAGCGAGAGACCCAGTACTTC

J: TRBJ1-6
size: -
D: -
V: TRBV12-3/TRBV12-4
CDR3: CASSRGDRFPLHF
DNA: TGTGCCAGCAGTCGCGGCGACAGGTTTCCCCTCCACTTT

J: TRBJ1-2
size: -
D: -
V: TRBV18
CDR3: CASSPDTQGGYTF
DNA: TGTGCCAGCTCACCAGACACCCAGGGGGGCTACACCTTC

J: TRBJ2-1
size: -
D: TRBD2
V: TRBV5-1
CDR3: CASSLGLAGNNEQFF
DNA: TGCGCCAGCAGCTTGGGGCTAGCGGGGAACAATGAGCAGTTCTTC

J: TRBJ1-1
size: -
D: TRBD1
V: TRBV7-9
CDR3: CASSSGQARGAFF
DNA: TGTGCCAGCAGCTCAGGACAGGCCCGAGGAGCTTTCTTT

J: TRBJ2-7
size: -
D: TRBD1
V: TRBV18
CDR3: CASSPGTGGNYEQYF
DNA: TGTGCCAGCTCACCTGGGACAGGGGGGAACTACGAGCAGTACTTC

J: TRBJ1-6
size: few
D: TRBD1
V: TRBV28
CDR3: CASSPGDRVNSPLHF
DNA: TGTGCCAGCAGTCCCGGGGACAGGGTCAATTCACCCCTCCACTTT

J: TRBJ1-6
size: few
D: -
V: TRBV21-1
CDR3: CASSKRVDRGRISPLHF
DNA: TGTGCCAGCAGCAAACGGGTTGACAGGGGGCGCATTTCACCCCTCCACTTT

J: TRBJ1-5
size: -
D: -
V: TRBV7-2
CDR3: CASSSQVSNQPQHF
DNA: TGTGCCAGCAGCTCGCAGGTTAGCAATCAGCCCCAGCATTTT

J: TRBJ2-7
size: -
D: TRBD2
V: TRBV29-1
CDR3: CSVVGGRAGYEQYF
DNA: TGCAGCGTTGTTGGCGGGAGGGCCGGTTACGAGCAGTACTTC

J: TRBJ2-1
size: -
D: TRBD2
V: TRBV29-1
CDR3: CSVAGPSGRIDNEQFF
DNA: TGCAGCGTTGCCGGTCCTAGCGGGAGGATTGACAATGAGCAGTTCTTC

J: TRBJ2-7
size: -
D: TRBD1
V: TRBV7-9
CDR3: CASSLVQGAHEQYF
DNA: TGTGCCAGCAGCTTAGTACAGGGGGCCCACGAGCAGTACTTC

J: TRBJ2-7
size: -
D: TRBD2
V: TRBV6-2/TRBV6-3
CDR3: CASSYRGTSGFGEQYF
DNA: TGTGCCAGCAGTTATCGAGGGACTAGCGGGTTTGGCGAGCAGTACTTC

J: TRBJ2-7
size: -
D: -
V: TRBV5-5
CDR3: CASSPTLVDTYEQYF
DNA: TGTGCCAGCAGCCCGACCTTGGTTGACACCTACGAGCAGTACTTC

J: TRBJ2-3
size: -
D: -
V: TRBV7-9
CDR3: CASSFWGVVADTQYF
DNA: TGTGCCAGCAGCTTTTGGGGGGTAGTCGCAGATACGCAGTATTTT

J: TRBJ1-2
size: few
D: -
V: TRBV19
CDR3: CASRGRGYGNYGYTF
DNA: TGTGCCAGTAGGGGCCGGGGGTATGGAAACTATGGCTACACCTTC

J: TRBJ2-7
size: -
D: TRBD1
V: TRBV6-5
CDR3: CASTDPRTGDHEQYF
DNA: TGTGCCAGCACCGACCCCCGGACAGGGGACCACGAGCAGTACTTC

J: TRBJ1-6
size: -
D: TRBD1
V: TRBV19
CDR3: CASSSPGQGNSPLHF
DNA: TGTGCCAGTAGTTCCCCGGGACAGGGTAATTCACCCCTCCACTTT

J: TRBJ2-1
size: -
D: TRBD1
V: TRBV5-1
CDR3: CASSLRAPGQGAYNEQFF
DNA: TGCGCCAGCAGCTTGAGGGCCCCCGGACAGGGGGCCTACAATGAGCAGTTCTTC

J: TRBJ1-5
size: -
D: -
V: TRBV5-1
CDR3: CASSYGGKDQPQHF
DNA: TGCGCCAGCAGCTACGGGGGTAAAGATCAGCCCCAGCATTTT

J: TRBJ1-2
size: -
D: TRBD1
V: TRBV6-5
CDR3: CASSYRLDRVYGYTF
DNA: TGTGCCAGCAGTTACCGCCTGGACAGGGTATATGGCTACACCTTC

J: TRBJ2-7
size: -
D: -
V: TRBV27
CDR3: CASSPPREGEGEREQYF
DNA: TGTGCCAGCAGTCCCCCCCGAGAGGGGGAGGGTGAAAGGGAGCAGTACTTC

J: TRBJ2-2
size: -
D: TRBD2
V: TRBV28
CDR3: CASKSGGSGRGLFF
DNA: TGTGCCAGCAAGAGCGGAGGTTCAGGGAGGGGGCTGTTTTTT

J: TRBJ1-2
size: few
D: -
V: TRBV7-2
CDR3: CASSWGEGYTF
DNA: TGTGCCAGCAGCTGGGGAGAAGGCTACACCTTC

J: TRBJ1-2
size: -
D: -
V: TRBV2
CDR3: CASRRTAANYGYTF
DNA: TGTGCCAGCAGGAGGACTGCAGCTAACTATGGCTACACCTTC

J: TRBJ1-5
size: -
D: -
V: TRBV21-1
CDR3: CARKDSRHQPQHF
DNA: TGTGCCAGAAAGGACAGTCGGCACCAGCCCCAGCATTTT

J: TRBJ2-7
size: -
D: -
V: TRBV7-5
CDR3: CARSSGLAGGPNIHEQYF
DNA: TGTGCCAGAAGCTCCGGACTAGCGGGAGGGCCGAATATCCACGAGCAGTACTTC

J: TRBJ1-4
size: -
D: TRBD1
V: TRBV28
CDR3: CASSLLATGYRNEKLFF
DNA: TGTGCCAGCAGTTTATTAGCGACAGGGTATAGGAATGAAAAACTGTTTTTT

J: TRBJ2-2
size: -
D: -
V: TRBV7-2
CDR3: CASSSPLATRNTGELFF
DNA: TGTGCCAGCAGCTCCCCCTTAGCGACTAGAAACACCGGGGAGCTGTTTTTT

J: TRBJ2-1
size: -
D: TRBD2
V: TRBV5-4
CDR3: CASSLAAGGLGDEQFF
DNA: TGTGCCAGCAGCTTGGCCGCGGGGGGGCTGGGAGATGAGCAGTTCTTC

J: TRBJ1-4
size: -
D: -
V: TRBV6-5
CDR3: CASSQQTPNEKLFF
DNA: TGTGCCAGCAGTCAACAGACGCCTAATGAAAAACTGTTTTTT

J: TRBJ1-2
size: few
D: -
V: TRBV5-1
CDR3: CASSLDSSYGYTF
DNA: TGCGCCAGCAGCTTGGACAGTTCCTATGGCTACACCTTC

J: TRBJ2-2
size: -
D: TRBD2
V: TRBV27
CDR3: CASSLFPPGLAGISGELFF
DNA: TGTGCCAGCAGTTTATTCCCGCCGGGACTAGCGGGAATCAGCGGGGAGCTGTTTTTT

J: TRBJ1-4
size: -
D: TRBD1
V: TRBV6-5
CDR3: CASSVDRGGEKLFF
DNA: TGTGCCAGCAGCGTTGACAGGGGCGGCGAAAAACTGTTTTTT

J: TRBJ1-6
size: -
D: TRBD1
V: TRBV5-1
CDR3: CASRLGSTGENSPLHF
DNA: TGCGCCAGCAGATTGGGGAGCACAGGGGAGAATTCACCCCTCCACTTT

J: TRBJ2-3
size: -
D: TRBD2
V: TRBV2
CDR3: CASSEGYSGSKDTQYF
DNA: TGTGCCAGCAGTGAAGGTTACAGCGGGAGCAAAGATACGCAGTATTTT

J: TRBJ2-1
size: -
D: -
V: TRBV30
CDR3: CAWRRAANEQFF
DNA: TGTGCCTGGAGGAGGGCAGCGAATGAGCAGTTCTTC

J: TRBJ2-1
size: -
D: -
V: TRBV5-5
CDR3: CASSLVQGRTDEQFF
DNA: TGTGCCAGCAGCTTGGTACAGGGTAGAACTGATGAGCAGTTCTTC

J: TRBJ1-1
size: -
D: -
V: TRBV7-9
CDR3: CASSSGGTEAFF
DNA: TGTGCCAGCAGCTCCGGAGGGACTGAAGCTTTCTTT

J: TRBJ1-1
size: -
D: -
V: TRBV5-1
CDR3: CASSLGSRDWDTEAFF
DNA: TGCGCCAGCAGCTTGGGGTCGAGGGATTGGGACACTGAAGCTTTCTTT

J: TRBJ2-3
size: -
D: -
V: TRBV5-1
CDR3: CASSLARDTQYF
DNA: TGCGCCAGCAGCTTGGCCCGAGATACGCAGTATTTT

J: TRBJ2-2
size: -
D: -
V: TRBV11-2
CDR3: CASKSGNTGELFF
DNA: TGTGCCAGCAAGAGCGGGAACACCGGGGAGCTGTTTTTT

J: TRBJ1-6
size: -
D: -
V: TRBV28
CDR3: CASSTRQGSSPLHF
DNA: TGTGCCAGCAGTACTCGCCAGGGGAGTTCACCCCTCCACTTT

J: TRBJ1-5
size: -
D: -
V: TRBV6-2/TRBV6-3
CDR3: CASSYAGFSNQPQHF
DNA: TGTGCCAGCAGTTACGCCGGGTTTAGCAATCAGCCCCAGCATTTT

J: TRBJ2-5
size: -
D: TRBD1
V: TRBV27
CDR3: CASRSDRVAETQYF
DNA: TGTGCCAGCAGATCGGACAGGGTAGCGGAGACCCAGTACTTC

J: TRBJ2-1
size: -
D: -
V: TRBV12-3/TRBV12-4
CDR3: CASSLGAERLIF
DNA: TGTGCCAGCAGTTTAGGTGCGGAACGGTTGATCTTC

J: TRBJ1-1
size: -
D: -
V: TRBV7-2
CDR3: CASSSNRAEAFF
DNA: TGTGCCAGCAGCTCAAACAGGGCTGAAGCTTTCTTT